The 2 T cell receptor beta chains below were found in one sample sequenced in a study of T cell responses to AZD1222 COVID-19 vaccine. Sequencing used immunoSEQ multiplex PCR; TCRdb keeps in-frame clones, though not all of them. This repertoire shows under 95,000 clones, 80% to 90% found once; its top ten account for more than 9%. The sequencing used peripheral blood, collected 28 days after the second AZD1222 dose. Receptor source: an adult who received the AZD1222 COVID-19 vaccine.

The chain is built from TRBV14 and TRBJ1-1, with D unresolved. Germline assignment: CDR1 SGHDN and CDR2 FVKESK. V dropped 3 bases and J dropped 5 bases, with 13 bases sitting between them. This CDR3 is 14 amino acids long. The CDR3 region is CASSHPGMRTEAFF. The CDR3 bases are TGTGCCAGCAGCCATCCGGGGATGAGGACTGAAGCTTTCTTT.

The chain couples TRBV19 to TRBJ1-5; no clear D. Per the germline V gene, CDR1 is LNHDA and CDR2 is SQIVND (reference sequence). The CDR3 extends over 12 amino acids. The V gene lost 2 bases and the J gene lost 9 bases, with 8 bases spanning the gap. CDR3 DNA: TGTGCCAGTAGTATAACAGATTCGCCCCAGCATTTT. Its translation: CASSITDSPQHF.